These 18 T cell receptor beta chains share one sample of origin, sequenced in a study of blood T cell repertoires in COVID-19. Produced via immunoSEQ multiplex PCR; TCRdb's table is partial and in-frame only. The top ten hold roughly 1% of the sample, which has nearly 350,000 clones, roughly 87% seen once. Sequencing was carried out using PBMCs or T cells enriched from blood (not recorded which). Receptors originate from a woman aged 30 to 39 who had recovered from COVID-19.

This chain joins TRBV7-9 and TRBJ2-3, with a weak D call TRBD1 (6 bases). The CDR3 has 13 amino acids. V lost 4 bases, J lost 5 bases, and 10 bases lay in between. Germline lookup yields CDR1 SEHNR and CDR2 FQNEAQ (reference sequence). CDR3 amino acids: CASSSRGGDTQYF. CDR3 in DNA: TGTGCCAGCAGCTCCAGGGGTGGAGATACGCAGTATTTT.

V gene TRBV10-2 combines with J gene TRBJ2-1, with 11 bases fitting TRBD2. CDR1 and CDR2 from the germline V gene are WSHSY and SAAADI. The junction had 1 base not matched to a gene; V was cut back by 5 bases and J by 4 bases. The CDR3 is made up of 14 amino acids. The CDR3 spells CASSLAGGYNEQFF. CDR3 in DNA: TGCGCCAGCAGTTTAGCGGGGGGGTACAATGAGCAGTTCTTC.

The chain combines TRBV5-1 with TRBJ2-5, with 7 bases that match TRBD1. The CDR3 covers 15 residues. Germline V gene data show CDR1 as SGHRS and CDR2 as YFSETQ. Unmatched junction bases numbered 10, after V lost 4 bases and J lost 4 bases. CDR3 protein: CASSPRTGGVETQYF. CDR3 sequence (DNA): TGCGCCAGCAGCCCCCGGACAGGAGGCGTAGAGACCCAGTACTTC.

The CDR3 coding sequence is TGTGCCAGCTCACCAGGGACAGGGAGGTATAGTGAAGCTTTCTTT. Translated: CASSPGTGRYSEAFF. This chain links TRBV18 with TRBJ1-1; 9 bases align to TRBD1. With V trimmed by 2 bases and J by 7 bases, 8 bases remained unmatched. Germline loops: CDR1 KGHSH, CDR2 LQKENI. The CDR3 runs to 15 residues.

The V and J genes are TRBV25-1 and TRBJ1-2; 9 bases fit TRBD1. The germline CDR1 and CDR2 sequences are MGHDK and SYGVNS. Unmatched junction bases numbered 13, after V lost 3 bases and J lost 8 bases. This CDR3 is 16 amino acids long. CDR3 in DNA: TGTGCCAGCAGTGATCAATCGGACAGGGGCGGTTCGGGCTACACCTTC. It encodes CASSDQSDRGGSGYTF.

The chain is built from TRBV6-5 and TRBJ1-4; TRBD1 is a possible D gene (5 bases). CDR1 is MNHEY and CDR2 is SVGAGI in the germline V gene. With 2 bases removed from V and 6 bases from J, the gap between germline ends came to 13 bases. This CDR3 region has 15 residues. CDR3 residues: CASSYAPGLDEKLFF. In DNA form, the CDR3 reads TGTGCCAGCAGTTACGCCCCAGGGTTAGATGAAAAACTGTTTTTT.

The gene calls are TRBV9 and TRBJ1-2; 8 positions agree with TRBD1. The CDR3 is made up of 15 amino acids. In germline, CDR1 is SGDLS, CDR2 YYNGEE. Trimming removed 4 bases from V and 1 base from J; junction bases left unmatched: 6. The CDR3 loop reads CASSSRQGYNYGYTF. The CDR3 DNA sequence: TGTGCCAGCAGCTCCCGACAGGGGTATAACTATGGCTACACCTTC. Looking up the rest from reference TRBV9 and TRBJ1-2 gives the full variable domain: DSGVTQTPKHLITATGQRVTLRCSPRSGDLSVYWYQQSLDQGLQFLIQYYNGEERAKGNILERFSAQQFPDLHSELNLSSLELGDSALYFCASSSRQGYNYGYTFGSGTRLTVV.

This clone was seen a single time. The chain carries TRBV28 and TRBJ1-2; 8 nucleotides agree with TRBD1. Looked up from germline, CDR1 is MDHEN and CDR2 is SYDVKM. J was trimmed by 6 bases and V by 7 bases; bases with no gene match: 13. The CDR3 contains 15 residues. CDR3 region: CASNRRAPQGDGYTF. Here the CDR3 DNA reads TGTGCCAGCAACCGACGGGCCCCACAGGGGGATGGCTACACCTTC.

As for this clone: In the same sample, other DNA sequences code for this CDR3. The CDR3 nucleotides are TGTGCCAGCAGCTTGGCAGGGGTCCAAGAGACCCAGTACTTC. Translating gives CASSLAGVQETQYF. This chain joins TRBV5-4 and TRBJ2-5; weak D call: TRBD1 (6 bases). There are 14 residues in the CDR3. The ends were cut back, 0 bases at V and 1 base at J, with 7 bases in the middle. Germline V gene data show CDR1 as SGHNT and CDR2 as YYREEE (reference sequence).

The chain employs TRBV9 and TRBJ2-5; possible D gene TRBD2, 7 bases. Trimming removed 2 bases at V and 2 bases at J, with 13 bases between. The germline V gene has CDR1 SGDLS and CDR2 YYNGEE. The CDR3 contains 15 residues. DNA of the CDR3: TGTGCCAGCAGCGTTGGGGGCGGGGGTCAAGAGACCCAGTACTTC. This encodes CASSVGGGGQETQYF.

This clone was detected only once. The chain has TRBV18 and TRBJ2-2, with D perhaps matching TRBD2 (6 bases). V gave up 6 bases and J gave up 2 bases, with 10 bases separating them. Germline V CDR1 and CDR2: KGHSH, LQKENI. The CDR3 extends over 14 amino acids. CDR3 in amino acids: CASSGGVNTGELFF. CDR3 DNA sequence: TGTGCCAGCTCTGGCGGGGTCAACACCGGGGAGCTGTTTTTT.

This sequence joins TRBV6-5 and TRBJ2-4; D unclear. The V end lost 0 bases, the J end lost 0 bases, and 9 bases lay between the germline ends. Per the germline V gene, CDR1 is MNHEY and CDR2 is SVGAGI. CDR3 length: 16 residues. CDR3 amino acids: CASSYSQNLAKNIQYF. In nucleotides, the CDR3 is TGTGCCAGCAGTTACTCGCAGAATTTAGCCAAAAACATTCAGTACTTC.

The genes are TRBV7-9 and TRBJ2-3, with a possible D match to TRBD1 (7 bases). The CDR3 is made up of 16 amino acids. Germline CDR1 reads SEHNR; CDR2 reads FQNEAQ (reference sequence). V gave up 4 bases and J gave up 4 bases, with 18 bases separating them. The DNA of the CDR3 is TGTGCCAGCAGCTCAGGGGGGTTGCTAGAGGCAGATACGCAGTATTTT. Translating gives CASSSGGLLEADTQYF.

V usage is TRBV29-1 and J usage is TRBJ2-1, with 8 bases lining up with TRBD2. The CDR3 sequence is 16 residues long. The trim removed 3 bases at V and 0 bases at J, leaving 7 bases unmatched. CDR1 SQVTM and CDR2 ANQGSEA come from the germline V gene. Here the CDR3 reads CSVERLASSSYNEQFF. The CDR3 region has the DNA TGCAGCGTTGAGCGACTAGCGTCAAGCTCCTACAATGAGCAGTTCTTC.

Worth noting for this clone: Compared with germline, one end of the junction differs, possibly owing to a read error. The V gene is TRBV6-2 or TRBV6-3, the J gene TRBJ2-1; D gene unclear. Germline V CDR1 and CDR2: MNHEY, SVGEGT. This CDR3 spans 12 amino acids. CDR3 nucleotides: TGTGCCAGCAGCTACTCCTACAATGAGCAGTTCTTC. As protein: CASSYSYNEQFF.

This clone has only a few counts. J is TRBJ1-1 and V is TRBV30; 9 nucleotides agree with TRBD1. J was trimmed by 6 bases and V by 3 bases; bases with no gene match: 8. Germline lookup yields CDR1 GTSNPN and CDR2 SVGIG (reference sequence). The CDR3 is made up of 14 amino acids. CDR3 nucleotides: TGTGCCTGGAGATCCGACAGGGGGACGTCTGAAGCTTTCTTT. This encodes CAWRSDRGTSEAFF.

This chain's CDR3 is CASGQRYRDTQYF. The CDR3 DNA reads as TGTGCCAGTGGGCAACGATACAGGGATACGCAGTATTTT. This rearrangement joins TRBV19 to TRBJ2-3; D perhaps matches TRBD1 (5 bases). Trimming took off 8 bases at V and 6 bases at J, with 15 bases between the two ends. This CDR3 has 13 residues. Germline loops: CDR1 LNHDA, CDR2 SQIVND (reference sequence).

This clone was seen only once. This chain connects TRBV29-1 to TRBJ2-7; tentative D call: TRBD1 (6 bases). The V gene's germline CDR1 is SQVTM and CDR2 ANQGSEA. The CDR3 sequence is 12 residues long. V gave up 7 bases and J gave up 3 bases, with 13 bases separating them. The DNA for the CDR3 is TGCAGCGCTAAACTGACAGGCTACGAGCAGTACTTC. This encodes CSAKLTGYEQYF.